Reported below is one T cell receptor (beta chain). Its antigen is still unknown. Sequenced by immunoSEQ multiplex PCR; TCRdb stores in-frame clones only, minus some. The table shows about 1 million clones, with 70% to 80% occurring only once. These data are taken from a study of shared clonotypes between healthy human individuals. Study-level results: Compared with memory subsets, naive subsets generally had larger estimated richness.

The sequence was collected from a man aged 18-30 years in good health. Sequencing was done on a sample of memory CD4+ T cells sorted from blood. The subset is: CD45RA-negative fraction.

CDR3 region: CASSSSSTPQYF. The CDR3, as DNA: TGTGCCAGCAGTTCGTCTAGCACTCCGCAGTATTTT. The rearrangement joins TRBV28 to TRBJ2-3; weak D call: TRBD2 (5 bases). The V end lost 4 bases, the J end lost 10 bases, and 12 bases lay between the germline ends. CDR3 length: 12 amino acids. Germline V gene sequence: CDR1 MDHEN, CDR2 SYDVKM.